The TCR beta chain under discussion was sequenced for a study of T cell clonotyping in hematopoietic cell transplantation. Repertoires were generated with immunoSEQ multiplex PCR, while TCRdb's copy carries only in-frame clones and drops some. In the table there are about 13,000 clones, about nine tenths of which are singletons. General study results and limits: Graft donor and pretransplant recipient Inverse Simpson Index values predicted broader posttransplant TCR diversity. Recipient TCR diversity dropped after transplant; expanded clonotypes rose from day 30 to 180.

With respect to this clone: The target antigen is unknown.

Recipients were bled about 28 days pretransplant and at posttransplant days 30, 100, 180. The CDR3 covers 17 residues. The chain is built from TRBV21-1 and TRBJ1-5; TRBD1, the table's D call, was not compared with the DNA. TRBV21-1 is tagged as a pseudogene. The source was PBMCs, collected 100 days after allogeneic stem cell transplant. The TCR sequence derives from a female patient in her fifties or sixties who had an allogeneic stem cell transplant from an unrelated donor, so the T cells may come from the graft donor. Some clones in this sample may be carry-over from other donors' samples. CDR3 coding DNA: TGTGCCAGCAGCGCCACCCGCAGGGGACAGGGAGCCCAGCCCCAGCATTTT. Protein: CASSATRRGQGAQPQHF.